Included here is one T cell receptor beta chain sequence, with context. The antigen is not known. Germline V lookup: CDR1 SNHLY, CDR2 FYNNEI. V trimming: 2 bases; J trimming: 5 bases; junction bases outside the gene matches: 3. The CDR3 has 14 residues. This sample was included in a study of cytomegalovirus exposure and HLA in healthy donors. Regarding the study as a whole: Association of around 17,000 TCR beta sequences with HLA alleles was found at 0.05 false discovery rate in a later analysis. TCR beta sequences reportedly predicted most subjects' HLA-A and HLA-B alleles accurately. In all likelihood, a cluster of highly shared sequence variants was a sequencing artifact. It was reportedly the case that the classifier diagnosed cytomegalovirus status with high specificity and sensitivity.

PCR involved 60 Vbeta and 13 Jbeta primers. Sequenced by immunoSEQ multiplex PCR; TCRdb stores in-frame clones only, minus some. In the table there are about 100,000 clones, approximately 74% of which are singletons. This TCR derives from a woman aged 40 to 49 in good health and CMV-seropositive. Sequencing input: PBMCs. The chain is built from TRBV2 and TRBJ1-5, with 7 nucleotides matching TRBD1. This CDR3 is CASSEITGDQPQHF. The CDR3 DNA reads TGTGCCAGCAGTGAAATCACAGGGGATCAGCCCCAGCATTTT. The full variable domain, completed using reference TRBV2 and TRBJ1-5, is EPEVTQTPSHQVTQMGQEVILRCVPISNHLYFYWYRQILGQKVEFLVSFYNNEISEKSEIFDDQFSVERPDGSNFTLKIRSTKLEDSAMYFCASSEITGDQPQHFGDGTRLSIL.